This TCR beta chain was profiled in a study of multiple sclerosis patients with progressive multifocal leukoencephalopathy. Stated time point: before natalizumab initiation. CDR1 and CDR2 from the germline V gene are LNHDA and SQIVND (reference sequence). Trimming took 7 bases from V and 1 from J; bases not matched to a gene: 16. The CDR3 has 19 residues. Sequenced by immunoSEQ multiplex PCR; TCRdb stores in-frame clones only, minus some. The repertoire holds under 35,000 clones, with about 92% as singletons. Sequenced input: PBMCs. The sequence derives from a man younger than 40 with multiple sclerosis. The chain couples TRBV19 to TRBJ2-2; 9 positions match TRBD2. CDR3 protein: CASNIIAGGYRLNTGELFF. The CDR3 DNA sequence: TGTGCCAGTAACATTATCGCGGGAGGGTACAGGCTGAACACCGGGGAGCTGTTTTTT.